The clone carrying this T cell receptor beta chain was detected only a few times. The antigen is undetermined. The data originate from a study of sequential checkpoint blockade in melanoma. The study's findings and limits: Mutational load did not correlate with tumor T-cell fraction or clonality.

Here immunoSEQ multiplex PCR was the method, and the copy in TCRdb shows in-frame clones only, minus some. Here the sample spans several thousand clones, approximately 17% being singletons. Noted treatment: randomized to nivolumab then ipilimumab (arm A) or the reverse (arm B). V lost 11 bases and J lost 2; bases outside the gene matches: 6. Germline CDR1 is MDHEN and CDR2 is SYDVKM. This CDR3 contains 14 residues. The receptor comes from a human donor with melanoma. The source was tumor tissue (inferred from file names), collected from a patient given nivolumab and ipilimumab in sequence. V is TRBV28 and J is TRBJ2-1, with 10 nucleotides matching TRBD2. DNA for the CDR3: TGTGCCCACCGTAGCGGGGGGACCTACAATGAGCAGTTCTTC. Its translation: CAHRSGGTYNEQFF.